These 27 T cell receptor beta chains were sequenced from one sample in a study of blood T cells in healthy people across ages. For the second PCR, which ran for roughly 6 to 11 cycles, a sample-barcoded 5' primer and a J-beta primer mix were used. TCRdb reprocessed the 5' RACE reads with MiXCR, giving one entry per CDR3 protein. This table holds 500,000 to 600,000 distinct CDR3 sequences, 27% found once. The sample was blood. The receptors were gathered from a woman in her 70s in good health.

This clonotype was found a few times. This chain links TRBV27 with TRBJ2-5, with TRBD1 as a possible D gene (5 bases). Germline V gives CDR1 MNHEY, CDR2 SMNVEV (reference sequence). This CDR3 has 16 residues. Deletions cut 3 bases from V and 2 bases from J, with 16 bases between. CDR3 protein: CASSFFPDRGQETQYF. CDR3 bases: TGTGCCAGCAGTTTCTTTCCCGACAGAGGACAAGAGACCCAGTACTTC.

The chain uses TRBV27 and TRBJ2-2; 9 positions match TRBD2. This CDR3 spans 16 amino acids. The J segment lost 3 bases and the V segment lost 6 bases, leaving 8 bases of the junction unmatched. CDR1 is MNHEY, CDR2 SMNVEV, per germline (reference sequence). The CDR3 bases are TGTGCCAGCAGCCCACCCAGGACTAGCGACACCGGGGAGCTGTTTTTT. Translation gives CASSPPRTSDTGELFF.

The J gene is TRBJ2-7, the V gene TRBV7-2; D gene uncertain. The V end was cut by 3 bases, the J end by 1 base, with 10 bases between. Germline V gives CDR1 SGHTA, CDR2 FQGNSA. The CDR3 has 14 amino acids. CDR3: CASSFDFQSYEQYF. The CDR3 nucleotides read TGTGCCAGCAGCTTTGACTTCCAGTCCTACGAGCAGTACTTC. Drawing the rest from reference TRBV7-2 and TRBJ2-7, the complete variable domain is GAGVSQSPSNKVTEKGKDVELRCDPISGHTALYWYRQSLGQGLEFLIYFQGNSAPDKSGLPSDRFSAERTGGSVSTLTIQRTQQEDSAVYLCASSFDFQSYEQYFGPGTRLTVT.

The sample holds a few counts of this clonotype. This sequence joins TRBV2 and TRBJ2-3; a weak D match, TRBD1 (6 bases). The CDR3 has 13 amino acids. V lost 3 bases and J 8 bases, leaving 12 bases between the germline ends. CDR1 is SNHLY and CDR2 is FYNNEI in the germline V gene. CDR3 nucleotide sequence: TGTGCCAGCAGTGAGAGGGGGAGAGTTACGCAGTATTTT. Protein product: CASSERGRVTQYF.

This clonotype came up many times. The chain combines TRBV6-5 with TRBJ1-1; D unclear. V gave up 0 bases and J gave up 0 bases, with 17 bases separating them. Germline V gene sequence: CDR1 MNHEY, CDR2 SVGAGI. The CDR3 covers 18 residues. This chain's CDR3 is CASSYSGRAFLMNTEAFF. The CDR3 nucleotides are TGTGCCAGCAGTTACTCAGGGAGGGCTTTTTTAATGAACACTGAAGCTTTCTTT.

This sequence joins TRBV5-5 and TRBJ2-5; D call uncertain. In germline, CDR1 is SGHKS, CDR2 YYEKEE (reference sequence). This CDR3 region has 14 residues. Trimming took off 1 base at V and 2 bases at J, with 9 bases between the two ends. CDR3 sequence reads: CASSLWAAQETQYF. CDR3 nucleotides: TGTGCCAGCAGCTTGTGGGCAGCACAAGAGACCCAGTACTTC.

Notes on this clonotype: Germline and junction disagree at one end, which may indicate a read error. The chain is built from TRBV20-1 and TRBJ2-4; D unresolved. Germline CDR1 DFQATT, CDR2 SNEGSKA (reference sequence). CDR3 length equals 14 residues. The CDR3 spells CSARDSGAKNIQYF. The DNA of the CDR3 is TGCAGTGCTAGAGACTCTGGAGCCAAGAACATTCAGTACTTC.

J is TRBJ2-2 and V is TRBV10-3; 8 nucleotides match TRBD1. From germline, CDR1 is ENHRY and CDR2 SYGVKD. The trim removed 6 bases at V and 3 bases at J, leaving 12 bases unmatched. This CDR3 comprises 17 residues. The CDR3 nucleotides read TGTGCCATCAGGGGGCTAAAGACAGGGGCGGACACCGGGGAGCTGTTTTTT. Amino acid sequence: CAIRGLKTGADTGELFF.

This clonotype was seen only a few times. The V gene is TRBV20-1, the J gene TRBJ1-1; TRBD1 agrees at 7 bases. The CDR3 runs to 14 residues. Germline V gene lookup returns CDR1 DFQATT and CDR2 SNEGSKA (reference sequence). V gave up 4 bases and J gave up 5 bases; unmatched junction bases: 10. The CDR3 sequence is CSAITGTAVTEAFF. The CDR3, as DNA: TGCAGTGCTATCACCGGGACAGCAGTTACTGAAGCTTTCTTT.

The chain links TRBV20-1 to TRBJ2-7; D possibly corresponds to TRBD2 (6 bases). The CDR3 loop spans 11 amino acids. The V gene's germline CDR1 is DFQATT and CDR2 SNEGSKA (reference sequence). V lost 5 bases and J lost 4, with 9 bases in between. The CDR3 here is CSASSVYEQYF. CDR3 DNA sequence: TGCAGTGCTTCTAGCGTTTACGAGCAGTACTTC.

V is TRBV20-1 and J is TRBJ1-2, with 11 nucleotides matching TRBD1. Germline CDR1 DFQATT, CDR2 SNEGSKA (reference sequence). The CDR3 covers 13 residues. Losses at the gene ends were 5 bases for V and 3 bases for J; bases not matched to a gene: 2. The CDR3 sequence: CSAGTGGDYGYTF. CDR3 coding DNA: TGCAGTGCTGGGACAGGGGGGGACTATGGCTACACCTTC.

The chain couples TRBV12-3 or TRBV12-4 to TRBJ2-5; TRBD1 matches 9 bases. Judging by the DNA end, TRBJ2-1 fits better; the J call may be wrong. This CDR3 spans 15 amino acids. For the CDR3, the DNA is TGTGCCAGCAGTTTTCTACAGGGGGCGACTAATGAGCAGTTCTTC. Its translation is CASSFLQGATNEQFF.

J is TRBJ1-2 and V is TRBV7-2, with D tentatively TRBD1 (5 bases). V was shortened by 3 bases and J by 7 bases, with 18 bases between the two germline ends. CDR3 size: 15 residues. CDR1 and CDR2 (germline): SGHTA, FQGNSA. In DNA form, the CDR3 reads TGTGCCAGCAGCTTGCACAGGAACAAAGGCAGTGGCTACACCTTC. Its protein product is CASSLHRNKGSGYTF.

The sample holds a few counts of this clonotype. In DNA, the CDR3 is TGTGCCAGCAGTTTAGGTGGGGGGAATATCTACGAGCAGTACTTC. This sequence encodes CASSLGGGNIYEQYF. The chain joins TRBV12-3 or TRBV12-4 to TRBJ2-7; D is perhaps TRBD2 (6 bases). The CDR3 covers 15 residues. The ends were cut back, 1 base at V and 3 bases at J, with 13 bases in the middle.

The V and J genes are TRBV14 and TRBJ2-1; 10 nucleotides line up with TRBD2. The V gene's germline CDR1 is SGHDN and CDR2 FVKESK. Germline trimming cut 5 bases from V and 6 bases from J; bases unmatched to any gene: 7. This CDR3 is 15 amino acids long. CDR3 sequence reads: CASSALAGDSNEQFF. As DNA, the CDR3 is TGTGCCAGCAGCGCGCTAGCGGGAGATAGCAATGAGCAGTTCTTC.

There are a few counts of this clonotype. The chain carries TRBV20-1 and TRBJ2-3; D might be TRBD2 (6 bases). Trimming left V 0 bases short and J 3 bases short, with 13 bases between. The germline V gene encodes CDR1 DFQATT and CDR2 SNEGSKA (reference sequence). The length of the CDR3 is 15 residues. CDR3: CSARDAERATDTQYF. For the CDR3, the DNA is TGCAGTGCTAGAGATGCGGAGCGGGCTACAGATACGCAGTATTTT.

In its sample, this clonotype was seen a few times. At one end, the junction sequence differs from germline, possibly due to a read error. The V and J genes are TRBV5-1 and TRBJ2-7; D unresolved. The CDR3 extends over 14 amino acids. Germline lookup yields CDR1 SGHRS and CDR2 YFSETQ. DNA for the CDR3: TGCGCCAACAGCCTGGGATGGCAGGTATACGAGCAGTACTTC. Translating gives CANSLGWQVYEQYF.

This clonotype was detected a few times. The chain uses TRBV12-3 or TRBV12-4 and TRBJ1-5, with D uncertain. CDR3 length: 12 amino acids. With 3 bases removed from V and 6 bases from J, the gap between germline ends came to 6 bases. CDR3 protein: CASSFLVQPQHF. The CDR3 DNA reads TGTGCCAGCAGTTTCCTAGTTCAGCCCCAGCATTTT.

V gene TRBV6-5 combines with J gene TRBJ2-5; tentatively, D is TRBD2 (6 bases). The closer fit of TRBJ2-1 to the DNA end suggests the J call may be wrong. CDR3 length: 14 amino acids. Germline V CDR1 and CDR2: MNHEY, SVGAGI. CDR3 sequence reads: CASGPPGVWNEQFF. The CDR3 coding sequence is TGTGCCAGCGGGCCCCCGGGGGTTTGGAATGAGCAGTTCTTC.

The chain is built from TRBV6-5 and TRBJ1-5; tentative D call: TRBD1 (5 bases). Trimming pared 0 bases from V and 2 bases from J, leaving 14 bases between. The CDR3 is 17 residues long. Germline values: CDR1 MNHEY, CDR2 SVGAGI. The CDR3 DNA follows: TGTGCCAGCAGTTACTCAAACCCCGGGGGTGGCAATCAGCCCCAGCATTTT. Translated: CASSYSNPGGGNQPQHF.

This clonotype appeared once. The V gene is TRBV12-3 or TRBV12-4, the J gene TRBJ1-2, with D possibly being TRBD1 (5 bases). CDR3 size: 12 residues. The V and J ends lost 5 bases and 8 bases respectively, with 12 bases between them. CDR3 DNA sequence: TGTGCCAGCAGTCCCCGGGGCTTCGGCTACACCTTC. Amino acid sequence: CASSPRGFGYTF.

This clonotype has a handful of counts. The J gene is TRBJ2-3, the V gene TRBV19; TRBD2 agrees at 11 bases. This CDR3 is 15 amino acids long. Trimming cost V 7 bases and J 5 bases; bases outside gene matches: 8. Germline CDR1 is LNHDA and CDR2 is SQIVND (reference sequence). CDR3 bases: TGTGCCAGTAACCCAACTAGCGGGGGACGAGATACGCAGTATTTT. Amino acid sequence: CASNPTSGGRDTQYF.

About this clonotype itself: One end of the junction fails to match germline, which may point to a read error. V is TRBV7-3 and J is TRBJ2-6, with D possibly TRBD1 on 5 matching bases. CDR1 and CDR2 from the germline V gene are SGHTA and FQGTGA. This CDR3 is 14 amino acids long. The CDR3 DNA reads TGTGCCAGCAGCCTAAGGAATGGGGCCAACGTCCCGACTTTC. It translates to CASSLRNGANVPTF.

The chain combines TRBV7-2 with TRBJ2-5; possibly TRBD1 for D (6 bases). Germline CDR1 is SGHTA and CDR2 is FQGNSA. The V and J ends lost 3 bases and 0 bases respectively, with 8 bases between them. The CDR3 is 14 amino acids. CDR3: CASSFDRYQETQYF. The CDR3 region has the DNA TGTGCCAGCAGCTTCGACAGGTACCAAGAGACCCAGTACTTC.

This clonotype was seen a few times. V usage is TRBV7-9 and J usage is TRBJ2-5, with TRBD1 as a possible D gene (5 bases). Trimming shortened V by 8 bases and J by 9 bases, and 19 bases separated the two germline ends. The CDR3 sequence is 13 residues long. Germline values: CDR1 SEHNR, CDR2 FQNEAQ (reference sequence). In DNA, the CDR3 is TGTGCCAGCCTTATAGGGGATCGGCAGGCCCAGTACTTC. Its protein is CASLIGDRQAQYF. Full variable domain (remainder filled in from reference TRBV7-9 and TRBJ2-5): DTGVSQNPRHKITKRGQNVTFRCDPISEHNRLYWYRQTLGQGPEFLTYFQNEAQLEKSRLLSDRFSAERPKGSFSTLEIQRTEQGDSAMYLCASLIGDRQAQYFGPGTRLLVL.

This clonotype appeared a few times. The chain has TRBV5-1 and TRBJ2-1; perhaps TRBD1 as D (8 bases). The CDR3 is made up of 17 amino acids. Germline CDR1 is SGHRS and CDR2 is YFSETQ. V shed 4 bases and J shed 2 bases, with 19 bases lying between them. The CDR3: CASSVAGRGQTYNEQFF. In DNA form, the CDR3 reads TGCGCCAGCAGCGTAGCGGGCAGGGGGCAAACCTACAATGAGCAGTTCTTC.

This clonotype was counted only a few times. This rearrangement joins TRBV10-3 to TRBJ2-3; 13 nucleotides line up with TRBD2. V lost 4 bases to trimming and J lost 2 bases; unmatched junction nucleotides: 3. The CDR3 is made up of 16 amino acids. The V gene's germline CDR1 is ENHRY and CDR2 SYGVKD. The CDR3: CAISATSGGITDTQYF. The CDR3 nucleotides read TGTGCCATCAGTGCGACTAGCGGGGGGATCACAGATACGCAGTATTTT.